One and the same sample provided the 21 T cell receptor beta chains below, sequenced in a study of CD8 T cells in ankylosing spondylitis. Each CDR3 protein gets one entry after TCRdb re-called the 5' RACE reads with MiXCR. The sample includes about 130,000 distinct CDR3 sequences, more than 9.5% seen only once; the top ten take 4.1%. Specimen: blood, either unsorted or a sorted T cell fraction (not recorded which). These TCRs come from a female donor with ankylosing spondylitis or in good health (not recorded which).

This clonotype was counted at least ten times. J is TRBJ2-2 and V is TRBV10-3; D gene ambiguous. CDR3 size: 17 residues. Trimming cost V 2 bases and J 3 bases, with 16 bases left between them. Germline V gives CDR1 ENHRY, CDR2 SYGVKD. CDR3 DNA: TGTGCCATCAGTGAGAGCCCAGCCACCAGCTACACCGGGGAGCTGTTTTTT. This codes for CAISESPATSYTGELFF.

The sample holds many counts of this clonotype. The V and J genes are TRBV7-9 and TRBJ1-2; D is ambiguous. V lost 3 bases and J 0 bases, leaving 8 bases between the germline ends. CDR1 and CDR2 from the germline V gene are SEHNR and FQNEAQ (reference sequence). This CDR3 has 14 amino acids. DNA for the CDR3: TGTGCCAGCAGCTTTCTAACAGCTAACTATGGCTACACCTTC. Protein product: CASSFLTANYGYTF.

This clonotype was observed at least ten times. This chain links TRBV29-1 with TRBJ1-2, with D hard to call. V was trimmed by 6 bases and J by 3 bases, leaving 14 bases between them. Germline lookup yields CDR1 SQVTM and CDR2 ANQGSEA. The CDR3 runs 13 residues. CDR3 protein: CSVPPPADYGYTF. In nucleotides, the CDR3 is TGCAGCGTCCCGCCGCCGGCCGACTATGGCTACACCTTC.

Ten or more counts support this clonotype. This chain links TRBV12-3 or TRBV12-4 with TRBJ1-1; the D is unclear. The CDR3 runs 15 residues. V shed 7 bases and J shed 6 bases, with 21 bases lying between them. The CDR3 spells CASTPRNDLSAEAFF. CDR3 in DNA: TGTGCCAGCACCCCACGCAATGACCTTTCCGCTGAAGCTTTCTTT.

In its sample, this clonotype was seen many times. In nucleotides, the CDR3 is TGTGCCAGCAGTTTAAAGGGTTGGAACTTTGAAGAGACCCAGTACTTC. This codes for CASSLKGWNFEETQYF. The V gene is TRBV28, the J gene TRBJ2-5; D gene uncertain. Germline lookup yields CDR1 MDHEN and CDR2 SYDVKM. This CDR3 contains 16 residues. V was pared by 2 bases and J by 3 bases, with 16 bases between.

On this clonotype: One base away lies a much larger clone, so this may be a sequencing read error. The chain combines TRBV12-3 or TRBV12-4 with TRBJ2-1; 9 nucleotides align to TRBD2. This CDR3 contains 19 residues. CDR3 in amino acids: CTSSPTPGLVAGAYNEQFF. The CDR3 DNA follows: TGTACCAGCAGTCCCACCCCGGGTTTAGTAGCGGGAGCTTACAATGAGCAGTTCTTC.

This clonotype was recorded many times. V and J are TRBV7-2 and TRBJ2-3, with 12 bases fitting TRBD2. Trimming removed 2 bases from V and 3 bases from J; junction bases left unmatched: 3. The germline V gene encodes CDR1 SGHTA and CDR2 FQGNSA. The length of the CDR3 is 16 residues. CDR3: CASSLSLAGGTDTQYF. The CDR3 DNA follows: TGTGCCAGCAGCTTATCCCTAGCGGGGGGGACAGATACGCAGTATTTT.

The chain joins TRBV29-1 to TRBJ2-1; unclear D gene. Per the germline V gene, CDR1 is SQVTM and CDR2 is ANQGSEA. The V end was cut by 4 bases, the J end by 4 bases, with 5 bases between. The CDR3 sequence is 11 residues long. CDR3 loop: CSVAVYNEQFF. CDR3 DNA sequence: TGCAGCGTTGCTGTGTACAATGAGCAGTTCTTC.

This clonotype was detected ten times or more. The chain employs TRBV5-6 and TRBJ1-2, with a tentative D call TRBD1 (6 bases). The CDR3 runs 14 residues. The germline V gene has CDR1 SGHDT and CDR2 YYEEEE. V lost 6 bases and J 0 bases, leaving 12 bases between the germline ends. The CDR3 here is CASILSGANYGYTF. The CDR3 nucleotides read TGTGCCAGCATCCTTTCAGGGGCTAACTATGGCTACACCTTC.

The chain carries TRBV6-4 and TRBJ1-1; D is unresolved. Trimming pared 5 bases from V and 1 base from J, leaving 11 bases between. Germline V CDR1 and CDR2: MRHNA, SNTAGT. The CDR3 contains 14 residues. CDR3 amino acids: CASSPGIENTEAFF. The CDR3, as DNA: TGTGCCAGCAGTCCCGGGATAGAGAACACTGAAGCTTTCTTT.

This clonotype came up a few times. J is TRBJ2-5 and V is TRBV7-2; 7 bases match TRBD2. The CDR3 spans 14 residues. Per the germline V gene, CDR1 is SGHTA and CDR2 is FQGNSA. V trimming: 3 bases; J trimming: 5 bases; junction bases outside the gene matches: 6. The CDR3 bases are TGTGCCAGCAGCTTCGGGAGGAGCTCGGAGACCCAGTACTTC. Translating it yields CASSFGRSSETQYF.

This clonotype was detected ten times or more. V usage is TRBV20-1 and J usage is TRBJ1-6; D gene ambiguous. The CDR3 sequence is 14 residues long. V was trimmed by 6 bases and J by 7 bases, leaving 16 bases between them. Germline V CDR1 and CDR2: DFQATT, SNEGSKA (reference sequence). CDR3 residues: CSATMFRTNSPLHF. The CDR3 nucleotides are TGCAGTGCCACCATGTTTCGGACGAATTCACCCCTCCACTTT.

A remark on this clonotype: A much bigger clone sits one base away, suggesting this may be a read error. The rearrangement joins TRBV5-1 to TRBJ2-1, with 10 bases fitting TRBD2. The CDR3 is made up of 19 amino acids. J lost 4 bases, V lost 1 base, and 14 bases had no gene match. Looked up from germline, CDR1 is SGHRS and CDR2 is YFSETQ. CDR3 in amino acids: CASSLTPPSGSLPYNEQFF. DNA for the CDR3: TGCGCCAGCAGCTTGACCCCTCCTAGCGGGAGCCTTCCTTACAATGAGCAGTTCTTC.

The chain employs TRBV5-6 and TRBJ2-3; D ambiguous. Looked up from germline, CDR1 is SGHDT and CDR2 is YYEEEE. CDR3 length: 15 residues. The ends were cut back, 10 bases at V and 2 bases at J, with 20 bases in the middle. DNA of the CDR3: TGTGCCGGCAACTTGAAGGTGCGGCTCACAGATACGCAGTATTTT. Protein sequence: CAGNLKVRLTDTQYF.

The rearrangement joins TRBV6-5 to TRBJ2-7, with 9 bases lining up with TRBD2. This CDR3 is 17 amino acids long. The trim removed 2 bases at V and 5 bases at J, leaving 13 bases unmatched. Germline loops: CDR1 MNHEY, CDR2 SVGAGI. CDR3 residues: CASSYDGGGGAINEQYF. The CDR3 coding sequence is TGTGCCAGCAGTTACGACGGCGGGGGGGGCGCAATCAACGAGCAGTACTTC.

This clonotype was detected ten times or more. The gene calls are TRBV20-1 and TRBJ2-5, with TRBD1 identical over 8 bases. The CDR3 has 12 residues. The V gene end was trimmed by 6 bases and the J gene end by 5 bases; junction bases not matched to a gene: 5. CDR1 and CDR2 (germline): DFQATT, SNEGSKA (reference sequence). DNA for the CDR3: TGCAGTGCCATGGACAGGGAGGAGACCCAGTACTTC. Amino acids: CSAMDREETQYF.

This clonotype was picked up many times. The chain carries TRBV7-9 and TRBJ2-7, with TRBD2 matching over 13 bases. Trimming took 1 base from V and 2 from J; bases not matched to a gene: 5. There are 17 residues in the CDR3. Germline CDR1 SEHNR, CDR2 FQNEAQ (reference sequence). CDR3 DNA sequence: TGTGCCAGCAGCTTAGTGGGGACTAGCGGGATACCCTACGAGCAGTACTTC. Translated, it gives CASSLVGTSGIPYEQYF. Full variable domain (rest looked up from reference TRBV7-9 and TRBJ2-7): DTGVSQNPRHKITKRGQNVTFRCDPISEHNRLYWYRQTLGQGPEFLTYFQNEAQLEKSRLLSDRFSAERPKGSFSTLEIQRTEQGDSAMYLCASSLVGTSGIPYEQYFGPGTRLTVT.

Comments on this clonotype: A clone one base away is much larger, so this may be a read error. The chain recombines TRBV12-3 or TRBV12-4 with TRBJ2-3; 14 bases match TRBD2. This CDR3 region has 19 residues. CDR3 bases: TGTGCCAGCAGCTTGCGAGGGGGACTAGCGGGAGTTTTCTCAGATGCGCAGTATTTT. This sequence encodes CASSLRGGLAGVFSDAQYF.

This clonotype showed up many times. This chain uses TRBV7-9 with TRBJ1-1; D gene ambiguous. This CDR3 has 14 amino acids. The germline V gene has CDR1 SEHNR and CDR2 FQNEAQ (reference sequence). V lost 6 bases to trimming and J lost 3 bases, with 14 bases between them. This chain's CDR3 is CASRWGWSDTEAFF. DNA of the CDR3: TGTGCCAGCAGATGGGGTTGGTCGGACACTGAAGCTTTCTTT.

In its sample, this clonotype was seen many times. DNA of the CDR3: TGCGCCAGCAGCTTGGAGACTAGCGGGGGGGCCGAGCAGTACTTC. Translation gives CASSLETSGGAEQYF. This sequence joins TRBV5-1 and TRBJ2-7; 14 bases agree with TRBD2. Unmatched junction bases numbered 2, after V lost 0 bases and J lost 6 bases. The CDR3 has 15 residues. From germline, CDR1 is SGHRS and CDR2 YFSETQ.

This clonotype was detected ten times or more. CDR3 DNA: TGTGCCAGCAGCGACCCTATTGATCACACAAGACCCTACAATGAGCAGTTCTTC. It encodes CASSDPIDHTRPYNEQFF. The chain combines TRBV7-6 with TRBJ2-1; no reliable D call. The CDR3 is 18 residues long. Trimming cost V 5 bases and J 2 bases, with 22 bases left between them. In germline, CDR1 is SGHVS, CDR2 FNYEAQ.